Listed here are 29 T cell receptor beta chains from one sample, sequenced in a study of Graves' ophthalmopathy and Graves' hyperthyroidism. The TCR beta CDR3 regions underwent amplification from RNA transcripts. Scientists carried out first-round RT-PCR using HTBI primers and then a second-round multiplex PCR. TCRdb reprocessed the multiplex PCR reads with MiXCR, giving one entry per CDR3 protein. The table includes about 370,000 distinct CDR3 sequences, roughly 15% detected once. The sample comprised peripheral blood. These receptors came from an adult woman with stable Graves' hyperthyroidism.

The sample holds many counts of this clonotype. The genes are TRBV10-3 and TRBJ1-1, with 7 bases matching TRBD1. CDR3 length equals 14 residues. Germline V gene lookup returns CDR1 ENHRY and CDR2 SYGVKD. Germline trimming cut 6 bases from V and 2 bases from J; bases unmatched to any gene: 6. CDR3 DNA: TGTGCCATCAGGGGGGGACAGCCAAACACTGAAGCTTTCTTT. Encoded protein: CAIRGGQPNTEAFF.

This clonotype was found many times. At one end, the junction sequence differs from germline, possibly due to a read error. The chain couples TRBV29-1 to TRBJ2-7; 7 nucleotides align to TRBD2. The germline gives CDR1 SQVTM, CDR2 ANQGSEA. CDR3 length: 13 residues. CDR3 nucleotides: TGCAGCGGTGACTGGGCGGGAGTCTACGAGCAGTGCTTC. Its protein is CSGDWAGVYEQCF.

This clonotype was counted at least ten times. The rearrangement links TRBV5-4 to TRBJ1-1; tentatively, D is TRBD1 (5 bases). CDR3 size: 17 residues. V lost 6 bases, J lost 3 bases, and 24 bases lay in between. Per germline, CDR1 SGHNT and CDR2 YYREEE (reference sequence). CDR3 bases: TGTGCCAGCACCGTGGGGTGGGAGGGACTAGGGCACACTGAAGCTTTCTTT. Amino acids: CASTVGWEGLGHTEAFF.

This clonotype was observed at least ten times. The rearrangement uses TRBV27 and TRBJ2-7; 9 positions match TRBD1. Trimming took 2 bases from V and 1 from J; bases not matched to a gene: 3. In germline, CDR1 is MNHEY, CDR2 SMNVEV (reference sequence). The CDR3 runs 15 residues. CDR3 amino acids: CASSLRGTGSYEQYF. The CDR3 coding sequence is TGTGCCAGCAGTTTAAGAGGGACAGGGTCCTACGAGCAGTACTTC.

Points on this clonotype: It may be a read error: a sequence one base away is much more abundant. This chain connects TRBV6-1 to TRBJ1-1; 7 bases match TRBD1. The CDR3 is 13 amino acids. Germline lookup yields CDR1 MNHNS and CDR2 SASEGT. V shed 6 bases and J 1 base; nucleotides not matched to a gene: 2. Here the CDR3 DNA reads TGTGCCAGCAGAAACAGGGGGAACACTGAAGCTTTCTTT. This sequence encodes CASRNRGNTEAFF.

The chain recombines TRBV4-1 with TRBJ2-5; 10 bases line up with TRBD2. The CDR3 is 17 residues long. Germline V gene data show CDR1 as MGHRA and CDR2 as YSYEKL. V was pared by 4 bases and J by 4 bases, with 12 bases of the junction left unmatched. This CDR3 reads CASSPGLADPRGETQYF. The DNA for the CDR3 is TGCGCCAGCAGCCCCGGACTAGCGGATCCTAGGGGAGAGACCCAGTACTTC.

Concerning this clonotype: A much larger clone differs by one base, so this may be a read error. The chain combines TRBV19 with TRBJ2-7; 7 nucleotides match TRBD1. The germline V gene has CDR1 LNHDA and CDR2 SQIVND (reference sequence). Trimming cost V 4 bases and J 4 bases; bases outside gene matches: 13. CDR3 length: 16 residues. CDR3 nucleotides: TGTGCCAGTAGTAGCCGCACGACAGGGAAAAGTTACGAGCAGTACTTC. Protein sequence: CASSSRTTGKSYEQYF.

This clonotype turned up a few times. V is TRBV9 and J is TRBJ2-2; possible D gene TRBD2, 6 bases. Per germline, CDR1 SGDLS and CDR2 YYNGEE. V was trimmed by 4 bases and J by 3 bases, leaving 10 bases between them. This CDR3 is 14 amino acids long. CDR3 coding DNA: TGTGCCAGCAGCACAGCGGGCGACACCGGGGAGCTGTTTTTT. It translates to CASSTAGDTGELFF.

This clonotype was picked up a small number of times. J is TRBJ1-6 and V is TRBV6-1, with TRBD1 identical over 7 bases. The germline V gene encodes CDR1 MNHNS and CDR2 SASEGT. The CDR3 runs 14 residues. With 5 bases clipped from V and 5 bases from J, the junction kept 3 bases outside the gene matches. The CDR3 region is CASSMGQHNSPLHF. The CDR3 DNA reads TGTGCCAGCAGTATGGGACAGCATAATTCACCCCTCCACTTT.

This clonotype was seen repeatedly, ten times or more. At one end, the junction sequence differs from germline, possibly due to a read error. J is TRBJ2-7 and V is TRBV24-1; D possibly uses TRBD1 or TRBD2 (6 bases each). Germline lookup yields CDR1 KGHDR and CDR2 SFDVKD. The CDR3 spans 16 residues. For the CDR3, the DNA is TGTGCCGCCAGTGACTTCGCGACAGGAGGGAAGCAAGAGCAGTACTTC. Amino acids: CAASDFATGGKQEQYF.

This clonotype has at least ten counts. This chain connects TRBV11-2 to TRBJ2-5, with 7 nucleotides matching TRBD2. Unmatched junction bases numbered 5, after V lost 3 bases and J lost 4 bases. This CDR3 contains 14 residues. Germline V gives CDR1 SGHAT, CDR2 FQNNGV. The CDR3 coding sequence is TGTGCCAGCAGCTTTGGCGGGAGCTCAGAGACCCAGTACTTC. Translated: CASSFGGSSETQYF.

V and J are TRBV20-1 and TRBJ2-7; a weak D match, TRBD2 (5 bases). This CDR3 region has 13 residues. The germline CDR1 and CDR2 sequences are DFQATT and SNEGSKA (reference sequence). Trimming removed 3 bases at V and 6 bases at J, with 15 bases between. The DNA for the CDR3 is TGCAGTGCTAGTGCGGACTCGGCGGGCGAGCAGTACTTC. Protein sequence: CSASADSAGEQYF.

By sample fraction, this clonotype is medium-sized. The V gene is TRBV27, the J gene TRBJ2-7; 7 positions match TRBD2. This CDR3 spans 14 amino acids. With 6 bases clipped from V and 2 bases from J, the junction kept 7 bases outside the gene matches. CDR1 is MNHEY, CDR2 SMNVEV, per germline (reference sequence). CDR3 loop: CASRPRGVTYEQYF. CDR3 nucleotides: TGTGCCAGCAGACCCCGGGGGGTAACCTACGAGCAGTACTTC.

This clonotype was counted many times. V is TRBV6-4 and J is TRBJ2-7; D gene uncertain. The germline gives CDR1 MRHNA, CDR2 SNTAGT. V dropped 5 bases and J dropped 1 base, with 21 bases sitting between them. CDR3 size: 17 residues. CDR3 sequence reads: CASSPRADGPASYEQYF. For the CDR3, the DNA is TGTGCCAGCAGTCCACGGGCTGATGGACCGGCATCCTACGAGCAGTACTTC.

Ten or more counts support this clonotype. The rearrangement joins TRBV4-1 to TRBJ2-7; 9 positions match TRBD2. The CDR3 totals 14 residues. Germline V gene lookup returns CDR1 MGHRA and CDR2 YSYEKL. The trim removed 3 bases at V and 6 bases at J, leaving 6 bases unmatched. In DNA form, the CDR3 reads TGCGCCAGCAGCCAGGGACTAGCATCCCCCGAGCAGTACTTC. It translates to CASSQGLASPEQYF.

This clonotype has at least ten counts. This CDR3 is CATSETTGSGGQPQHF. CDR3 DNA sequence: TGTGCCACCAGTGAAACGACAGGATCCGGCGGTCAGCCCCAGCATTTT. This rearrangement joins TRBV24-1 to TRBJ1-5, with D tentatively TRBD1 (6 bases). The CDR3 has 16 residues. CDR1 and CDR2 from the germline V gene are KGHDR and SFDVKD. V dropped 4 bases and J dropped 6 bases, with 18 bases sitting between them.

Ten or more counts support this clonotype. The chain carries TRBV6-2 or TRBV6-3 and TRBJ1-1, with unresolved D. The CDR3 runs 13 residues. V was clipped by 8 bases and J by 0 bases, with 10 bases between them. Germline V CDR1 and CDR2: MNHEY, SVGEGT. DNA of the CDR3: TGTGCCAGCCGGACGGATATGAACACTGAAGCTTTCTTT. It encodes CASRTDMNTEAFF.

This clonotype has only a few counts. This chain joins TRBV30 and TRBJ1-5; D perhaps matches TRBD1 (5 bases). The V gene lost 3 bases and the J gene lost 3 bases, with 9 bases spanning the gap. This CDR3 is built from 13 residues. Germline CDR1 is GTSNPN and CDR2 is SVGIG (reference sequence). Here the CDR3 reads CAWSTGPNQPQHF. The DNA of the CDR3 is TGTGCCTGGAGCACAGGCCCCAATCAGCCCCAGCATTTT. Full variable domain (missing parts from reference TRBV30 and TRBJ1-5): SQTIHQWPATLVQPVGSPLSLECTVEGTSNPNLYWYRQAAGRGLQLLFYSVGIGQISSEVPQNLSASRPQDRQFILSSKKLLLSDSGFYLCAWSTGPNQPQHFGDGTRLSIL.

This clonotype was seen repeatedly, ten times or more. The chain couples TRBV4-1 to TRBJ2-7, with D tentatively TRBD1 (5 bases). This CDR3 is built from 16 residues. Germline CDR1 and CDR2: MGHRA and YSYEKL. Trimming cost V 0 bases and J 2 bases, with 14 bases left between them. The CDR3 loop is CASSQDRQGTTYEQYF. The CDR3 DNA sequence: TGCGCCAGCAGCCAAGATAGGCAGGGAACCACCTACGAGCAGTACTTC.

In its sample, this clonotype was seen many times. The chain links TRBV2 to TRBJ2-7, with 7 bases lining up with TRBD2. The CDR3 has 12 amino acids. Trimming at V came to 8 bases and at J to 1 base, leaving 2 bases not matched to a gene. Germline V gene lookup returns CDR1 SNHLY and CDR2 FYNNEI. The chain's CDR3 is CASGGGSYEQYF. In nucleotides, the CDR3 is TGTGCCAGCGGGGGGGGGTCCTACGAGCAGTACTTC.

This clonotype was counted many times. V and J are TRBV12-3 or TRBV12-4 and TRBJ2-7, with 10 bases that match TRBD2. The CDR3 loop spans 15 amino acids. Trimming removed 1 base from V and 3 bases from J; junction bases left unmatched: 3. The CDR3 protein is CASSLVGTSVYEQYF. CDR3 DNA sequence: TGTGCCAGCAGTTTAGTCGGGACTAGCGTCTACGAGCAGTACTTC.

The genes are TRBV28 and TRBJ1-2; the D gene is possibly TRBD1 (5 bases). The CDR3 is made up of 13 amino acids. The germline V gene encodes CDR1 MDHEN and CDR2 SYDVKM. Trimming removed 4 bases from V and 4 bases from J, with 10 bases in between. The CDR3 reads CASSSGGVYGYTF. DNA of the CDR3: TGTGCCAGCAGTTCGGGGGGAGTCTATGGCTACACCTTC.

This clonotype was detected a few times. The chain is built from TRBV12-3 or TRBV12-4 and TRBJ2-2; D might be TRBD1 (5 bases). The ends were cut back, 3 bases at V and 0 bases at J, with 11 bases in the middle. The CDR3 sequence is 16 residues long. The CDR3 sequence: CASSFWGGTNTGELFF. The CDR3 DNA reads TGTGCCAGCAGTTTTTGGGGCGGAACGAACACCGGGGAGCTGTTTTTT.

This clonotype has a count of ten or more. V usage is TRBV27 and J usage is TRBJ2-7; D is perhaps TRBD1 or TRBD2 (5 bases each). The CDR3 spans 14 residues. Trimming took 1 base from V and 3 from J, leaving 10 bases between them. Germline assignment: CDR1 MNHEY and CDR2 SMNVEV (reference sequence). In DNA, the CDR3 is TGTGCCAGCAGTTTATATTGGGGGTTCTACGAGCAGTACTTC. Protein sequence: CASSLYWGFYEQYF.

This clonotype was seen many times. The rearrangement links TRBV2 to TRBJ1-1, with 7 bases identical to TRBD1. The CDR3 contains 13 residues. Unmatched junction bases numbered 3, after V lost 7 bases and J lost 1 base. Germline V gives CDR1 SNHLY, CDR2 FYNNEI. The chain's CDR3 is CASKGQSNTEAFF. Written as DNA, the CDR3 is TGTGCCAGCAAGGGACAGTCGAACACTGAAGCTTTCTTT.

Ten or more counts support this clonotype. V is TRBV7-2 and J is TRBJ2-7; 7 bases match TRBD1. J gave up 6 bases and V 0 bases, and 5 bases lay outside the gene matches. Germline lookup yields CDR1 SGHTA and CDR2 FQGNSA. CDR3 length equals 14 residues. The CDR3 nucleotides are TGTGCCAGCAGCTTAGCCCGGGACAGCGGCGAGCAGTACTTC. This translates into CASSLARDSGEQYF.

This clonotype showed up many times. CDR3 bases: TGTGCCAGCAGTTCCACAGAGTTGGTGTGGGGGACCTACCAAGAGACCCAGTACTTC. Translated: CASSSTELVWGTYQETQYF. The gene calls are TRBV28 and TRBJ2-5; D may correspond to TRBD1 or TRBD2 (5 bases each). The CDR3 covers 19 residues. The V end lost 4 bases, the J end lost 0 bases, and 24 bases lay between the germline ends. Per the germline V gene, CDR1 is MDHEN and CDR2 is SYDVKM.

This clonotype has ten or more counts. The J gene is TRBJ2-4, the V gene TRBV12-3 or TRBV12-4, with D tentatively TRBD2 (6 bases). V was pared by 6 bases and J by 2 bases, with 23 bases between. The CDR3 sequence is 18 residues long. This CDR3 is CASSRFIRRGLTKNIQYF. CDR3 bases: TGTGCCAGCAGCCGTTTTATTAGGCGGGGACTGACCAAAAACATTCAGTACTTC.

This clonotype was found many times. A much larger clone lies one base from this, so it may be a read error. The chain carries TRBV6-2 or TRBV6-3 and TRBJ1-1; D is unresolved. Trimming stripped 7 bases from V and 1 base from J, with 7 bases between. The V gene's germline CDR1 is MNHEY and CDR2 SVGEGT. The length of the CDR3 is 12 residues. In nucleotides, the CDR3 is TGTGCCAGCAAGGATACGAACACTGAAGCTTTCTTT. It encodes CASKDTNTEAFF.